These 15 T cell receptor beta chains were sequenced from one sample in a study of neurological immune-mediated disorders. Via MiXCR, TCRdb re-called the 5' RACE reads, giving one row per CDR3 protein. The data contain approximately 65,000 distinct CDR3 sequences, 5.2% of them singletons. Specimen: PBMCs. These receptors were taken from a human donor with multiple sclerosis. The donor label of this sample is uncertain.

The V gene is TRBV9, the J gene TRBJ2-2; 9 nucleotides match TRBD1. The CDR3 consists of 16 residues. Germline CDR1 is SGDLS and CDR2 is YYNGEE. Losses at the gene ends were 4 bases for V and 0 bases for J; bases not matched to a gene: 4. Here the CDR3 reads CASSFTGGANTGELFF. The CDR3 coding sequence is TGTGCCAGCAGCTTCACAGGGGGCGCGAACACCGGGGAGCTGTTTTTT.

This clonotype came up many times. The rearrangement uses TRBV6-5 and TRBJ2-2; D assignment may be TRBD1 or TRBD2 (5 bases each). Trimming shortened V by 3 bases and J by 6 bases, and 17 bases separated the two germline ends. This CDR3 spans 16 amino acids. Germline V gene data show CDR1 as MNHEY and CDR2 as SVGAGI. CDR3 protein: CASSYQGTQYPGELFF. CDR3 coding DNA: TGTGCCAGCAGTTATCAAGGGACGCAATATCCCGGGGAGCTGTTTTTT.

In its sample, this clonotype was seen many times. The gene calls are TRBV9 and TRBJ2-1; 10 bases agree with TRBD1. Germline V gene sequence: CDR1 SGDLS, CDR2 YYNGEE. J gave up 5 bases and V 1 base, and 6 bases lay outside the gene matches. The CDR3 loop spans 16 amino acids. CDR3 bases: TGTGCCAGCAGCGTAACCGGGACAGGGGTTCACAATGAGCAGTTCTTC. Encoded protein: CASSVTGTGVHNEQFF.

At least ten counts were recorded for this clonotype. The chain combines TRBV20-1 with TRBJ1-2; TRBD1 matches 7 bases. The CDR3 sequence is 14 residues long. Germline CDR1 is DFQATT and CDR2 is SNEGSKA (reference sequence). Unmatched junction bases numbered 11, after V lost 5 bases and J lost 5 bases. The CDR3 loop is CSASRQGRGYGYTF. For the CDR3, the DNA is TGCAGTGCTTCCCGACAGGGAAGAGGGTATGGCTACACCTTC.

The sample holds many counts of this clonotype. The CDR3 DNA reads TGTGCCAGCAGTTTAATGGGGGGCCCCGGGGAGCTGTTTTTT. Protein: CASSLMGGPGELFF. The V gene is TRBV12-3 or TRBV12-4, the J gene TRBJ2-2; tentatively, D is TRBD1 or TRBD2 (6 bases each). The CDR3 runs to 14 residues. Trimming shortened V by 2 bases and J by 6 bases, and 10 bases separated the two germline ends.

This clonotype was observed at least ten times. Here the CDR3 reads CASSGVFNQPQHF. Written as DNA, the CDR3 is TGTGCCAGTAGTGGAGTTTTTAATCAGCCCCAGCATTTT. This sequence joins TRBV19 and TRBJ1-5; no firm D call. The length of the CDR3 is 13 residues. Germline-derived CDR1 and CDR2 are LNHDA and SQIVND (reference sequence). V gave up 5 bases and J gave up 4 bases, with 9 bases separating them.

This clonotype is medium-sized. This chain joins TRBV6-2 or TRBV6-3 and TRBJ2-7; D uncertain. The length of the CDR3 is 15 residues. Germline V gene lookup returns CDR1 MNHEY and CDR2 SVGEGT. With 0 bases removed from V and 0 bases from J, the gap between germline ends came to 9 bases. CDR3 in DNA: TGTGCCAGCAGTTACTCTAGGGCGGTCTCCTACGAGCAGTACTTC. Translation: CASSYSRAVSYEQYF.

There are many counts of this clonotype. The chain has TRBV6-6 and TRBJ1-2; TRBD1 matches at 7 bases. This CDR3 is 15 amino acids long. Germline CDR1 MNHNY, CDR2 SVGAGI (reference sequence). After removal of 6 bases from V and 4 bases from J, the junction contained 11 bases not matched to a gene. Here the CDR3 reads CASRPRGVGGYGYTF. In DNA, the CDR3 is TGTGCCAGCAGGCCCAGGGGGGTTGGGGGCTATGGCTACACCTTC.

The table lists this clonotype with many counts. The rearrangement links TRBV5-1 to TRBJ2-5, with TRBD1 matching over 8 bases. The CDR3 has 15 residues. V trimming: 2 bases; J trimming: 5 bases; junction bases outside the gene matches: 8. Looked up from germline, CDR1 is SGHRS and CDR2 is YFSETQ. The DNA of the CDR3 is TGCGCCAGCAGCTTTGGACAGGGTCTTGCGGAGACCCAGTACTTC. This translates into CASSFGQGLAETQYF.

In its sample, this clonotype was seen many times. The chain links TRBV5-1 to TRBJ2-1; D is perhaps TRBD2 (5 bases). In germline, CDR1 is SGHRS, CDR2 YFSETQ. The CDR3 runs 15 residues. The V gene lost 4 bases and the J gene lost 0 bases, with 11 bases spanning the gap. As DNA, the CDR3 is TGCGCCAGCAGCCTCTCGGGGAGCTCCTACAATGAGCAGTTCTTC. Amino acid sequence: CASSLSGSSYNEQFF.

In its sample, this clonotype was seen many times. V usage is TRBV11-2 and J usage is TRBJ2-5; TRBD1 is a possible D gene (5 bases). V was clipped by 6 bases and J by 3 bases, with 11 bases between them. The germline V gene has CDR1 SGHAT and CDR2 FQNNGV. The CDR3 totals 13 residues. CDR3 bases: TGTGCCAGCAGGGGGCAGGGTAAAGAGACCCAGTACTTC. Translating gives CASRGQGKETQYF.

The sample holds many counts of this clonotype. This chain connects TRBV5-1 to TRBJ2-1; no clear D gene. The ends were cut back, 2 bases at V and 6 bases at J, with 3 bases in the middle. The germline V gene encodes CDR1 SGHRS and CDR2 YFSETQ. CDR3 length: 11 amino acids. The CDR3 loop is CASSLINEQFF. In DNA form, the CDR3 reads TGCGCCAGCAGCTTAATCAATGAGCAGTTCTTC. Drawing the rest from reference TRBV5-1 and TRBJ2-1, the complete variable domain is KAGVTQTPRYLIKTRGQQVTLSCSPISGHRSVSWYQQTPGQGLQFLFEYFSETQRNKGNFPGRFSGRQFSNSRSEMNVSTLELGDSALYLCASSLINEQFFGPGTRLTVL.

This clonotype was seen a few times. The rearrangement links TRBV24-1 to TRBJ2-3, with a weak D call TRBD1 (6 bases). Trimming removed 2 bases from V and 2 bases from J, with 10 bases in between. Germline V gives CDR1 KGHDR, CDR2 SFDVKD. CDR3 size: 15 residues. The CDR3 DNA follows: TGTGCCACCAGTGATTGGACAGATCCCACAGATACGCAGTATTTT. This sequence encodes CATSDWTDPTDTQYF.

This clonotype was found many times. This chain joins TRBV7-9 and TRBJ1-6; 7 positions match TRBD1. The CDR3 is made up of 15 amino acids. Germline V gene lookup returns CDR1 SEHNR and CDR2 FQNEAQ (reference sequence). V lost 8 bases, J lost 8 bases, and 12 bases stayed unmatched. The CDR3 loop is CASASGGRLDSPLHF. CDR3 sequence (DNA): TGTGCCAGCGCCTCAGGGGGTCGATTGGATTCACCCCTCCACTTT.

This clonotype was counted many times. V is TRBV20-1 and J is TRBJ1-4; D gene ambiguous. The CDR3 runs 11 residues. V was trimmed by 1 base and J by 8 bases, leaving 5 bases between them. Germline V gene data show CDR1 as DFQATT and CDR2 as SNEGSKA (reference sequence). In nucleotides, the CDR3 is TGCAGTGCTAGAGCGGGGGAAAAACTGTTTTTT. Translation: CSARAGEKLFF.